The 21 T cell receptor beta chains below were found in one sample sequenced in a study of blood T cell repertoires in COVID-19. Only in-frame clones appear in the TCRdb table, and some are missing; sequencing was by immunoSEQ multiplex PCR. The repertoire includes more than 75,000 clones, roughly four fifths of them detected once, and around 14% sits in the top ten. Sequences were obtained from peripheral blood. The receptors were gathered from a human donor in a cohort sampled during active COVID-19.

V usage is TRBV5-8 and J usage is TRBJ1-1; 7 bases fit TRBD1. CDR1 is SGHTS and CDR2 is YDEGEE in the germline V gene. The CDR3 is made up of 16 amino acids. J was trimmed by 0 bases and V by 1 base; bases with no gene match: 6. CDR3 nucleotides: TGTGCCAGCAGCTTGACACGGGACAGCTTGAACACTGAAGCTTTCTTT. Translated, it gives CASSLTRDSLNTEAFF.

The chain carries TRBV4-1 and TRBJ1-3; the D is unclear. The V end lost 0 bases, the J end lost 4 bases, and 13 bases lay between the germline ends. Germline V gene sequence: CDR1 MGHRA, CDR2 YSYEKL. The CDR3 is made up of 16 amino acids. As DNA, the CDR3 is TGCGCCAGCAGCCAAGAAAGTCTACTTTTGGGAAACACCATATATTTT. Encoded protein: CASSQESLLLGNTIYF.

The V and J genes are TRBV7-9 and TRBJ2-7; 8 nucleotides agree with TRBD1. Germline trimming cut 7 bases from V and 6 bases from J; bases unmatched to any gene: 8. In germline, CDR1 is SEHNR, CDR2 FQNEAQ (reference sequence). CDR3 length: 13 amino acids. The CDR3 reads CASTWTGRSEQYF. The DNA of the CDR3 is TGTGCCAGCACCTGGACAGGGAGATCCGAGCAGTACTTC. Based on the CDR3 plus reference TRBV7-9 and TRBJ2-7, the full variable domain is DTGVSQNPRHKITKRGQNVTFRCDPISEHNRLYWYRQTLGQGPEFLTYFQNEAQLEKSRLLSDRFSAERPKGSFSTLEIQRTEQGDSAMYLCASTWTGRSEQYFGPGTRLTVT.

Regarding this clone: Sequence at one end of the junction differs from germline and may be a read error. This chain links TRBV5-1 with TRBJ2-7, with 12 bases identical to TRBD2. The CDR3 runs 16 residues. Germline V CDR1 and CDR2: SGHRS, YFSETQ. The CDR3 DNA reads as TGCGCCAGCAGCGATTCTAGCGGGGGGGCCTCCAACGAGCAGTACTTC. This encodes CASSDSSGGASNEQYF.

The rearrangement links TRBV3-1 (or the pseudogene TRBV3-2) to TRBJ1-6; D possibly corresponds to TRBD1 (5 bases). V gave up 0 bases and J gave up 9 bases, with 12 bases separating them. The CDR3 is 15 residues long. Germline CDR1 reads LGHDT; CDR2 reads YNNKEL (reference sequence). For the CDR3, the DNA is TGTGCCAGCAGCCAAGAGGCAGGGATCGTTTCACCCCTCCACTTT. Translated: CASSQEAGIVSPLHF.

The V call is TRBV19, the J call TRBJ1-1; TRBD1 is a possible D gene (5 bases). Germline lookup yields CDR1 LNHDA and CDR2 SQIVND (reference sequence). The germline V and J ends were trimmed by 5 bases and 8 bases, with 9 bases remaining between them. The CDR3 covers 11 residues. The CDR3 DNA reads TGTGCCAGTAGTTCTCAGGGAGAAGCTTTCTTT. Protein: CASSSQGEAFF.

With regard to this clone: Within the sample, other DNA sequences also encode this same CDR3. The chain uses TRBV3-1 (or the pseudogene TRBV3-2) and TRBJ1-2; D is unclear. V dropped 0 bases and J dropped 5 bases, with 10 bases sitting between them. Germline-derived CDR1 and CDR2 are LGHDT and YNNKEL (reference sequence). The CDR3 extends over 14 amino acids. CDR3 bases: TGTGCCAGCAGCCAAGATGGCGCTAGATATGGCTACACCTTC. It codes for CASSQDGARYGYTF.

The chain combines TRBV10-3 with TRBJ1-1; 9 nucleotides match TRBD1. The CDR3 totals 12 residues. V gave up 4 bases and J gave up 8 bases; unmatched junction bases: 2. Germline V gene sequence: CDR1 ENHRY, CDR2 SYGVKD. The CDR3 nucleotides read TGTGCCATCAGTGGGGGGACAGGGGAAGCTTTCTTT. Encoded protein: CAISGGTGEAFF.

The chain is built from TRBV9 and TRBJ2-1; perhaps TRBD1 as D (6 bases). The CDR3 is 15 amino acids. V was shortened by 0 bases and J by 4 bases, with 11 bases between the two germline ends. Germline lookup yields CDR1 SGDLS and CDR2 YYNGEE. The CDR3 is CASSVGAGAYNEQFF. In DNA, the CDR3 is TGTGCCAGCAGCGTAGGGGCAGGGGCGTACAATGAGCAGTTCTTC.

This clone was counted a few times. For the CDR3, the DNA is TGCGCCAGCAGCTTGGGGGACGGGACAGGGGTCCAGCCCCAGCATTTT. This gives the protein CASSLGDGTGVQPQHF. This chain joins TRBV5-1 and TRBJ1-5; TRBD1 agrees at 10 bases. Trimming removed 0 bases from V and 7 bases from J; junction bases left unmatched: 7. CDR1 is SGHRS, CDR2 YFSETQ, per germline. There are 16 residues in the CDR3.

CDR3 coding DNA: TGTGCCAGCAGTTCCCCCGGTCAGGGGACCGGGGAGCTGTTTTTT. Residues: CASSSPGQGTGELFF. V gene TRBV28 combines with J gene TRBJ2-2; D might be TRBD1 (6 bases). CDR1 is MDHEN and CDR2 is SYDVKM in the germline V gene. V was pared by 4 bases and J by 5 bases, with 14 bases between. This CDR3 is built from 15 residues.

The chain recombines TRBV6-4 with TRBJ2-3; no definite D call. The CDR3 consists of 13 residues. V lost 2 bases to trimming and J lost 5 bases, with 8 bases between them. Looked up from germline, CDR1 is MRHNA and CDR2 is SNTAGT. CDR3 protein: CASSDTVQDTQYF. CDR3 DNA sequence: TGTGCCAGCAGTGACACGGTTCAAGATACGCAGTATTTT.

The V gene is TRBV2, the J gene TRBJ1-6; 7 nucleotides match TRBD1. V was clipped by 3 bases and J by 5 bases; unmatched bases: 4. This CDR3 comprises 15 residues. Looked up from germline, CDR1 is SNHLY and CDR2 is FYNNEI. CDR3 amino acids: CASSDQGGHNSPLHF. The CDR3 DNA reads TGTGCCAGCAGTGATCAGGGGGGCCATAATTCACCCCTCCACTTT. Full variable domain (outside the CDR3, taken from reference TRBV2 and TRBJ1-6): EPEVTQTPSHQVTQMGQEVILRCVPISNHLYFYWYRQILGQKVEFLVSFYNNEISEKSEIFDDQFSVERPDGSNFTLKIRSTKLEDSAMYFCASSDQGGHNSPLHFGNGTRLTVT.

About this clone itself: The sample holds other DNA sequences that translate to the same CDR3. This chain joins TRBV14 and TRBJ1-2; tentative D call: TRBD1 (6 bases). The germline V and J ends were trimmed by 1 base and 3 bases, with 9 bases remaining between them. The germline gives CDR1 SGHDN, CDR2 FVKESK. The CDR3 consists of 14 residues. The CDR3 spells CASSQGRQDYGYTF. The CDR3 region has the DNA TGTGCCAGCAGCCAAGGCCGACAGGACTATGGCTACACCTTC.

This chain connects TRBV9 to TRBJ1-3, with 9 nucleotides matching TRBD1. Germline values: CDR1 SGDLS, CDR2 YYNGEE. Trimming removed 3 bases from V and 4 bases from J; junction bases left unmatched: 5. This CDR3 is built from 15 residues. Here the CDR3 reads CASSGTGGSGNTIYF. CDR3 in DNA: TGTGCCAGCAGCGGCACAGGGGGCTCCGGAAACACCATATATTTT.

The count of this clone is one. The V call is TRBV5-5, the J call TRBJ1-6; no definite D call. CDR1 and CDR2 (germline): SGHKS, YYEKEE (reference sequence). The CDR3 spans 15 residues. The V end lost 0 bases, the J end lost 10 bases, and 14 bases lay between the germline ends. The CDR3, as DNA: TGTGCCAGCAGCTTGGAGGTCTATACGGAGTCACCCCTCCACTTT. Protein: CASSLEVYTESPLHF.

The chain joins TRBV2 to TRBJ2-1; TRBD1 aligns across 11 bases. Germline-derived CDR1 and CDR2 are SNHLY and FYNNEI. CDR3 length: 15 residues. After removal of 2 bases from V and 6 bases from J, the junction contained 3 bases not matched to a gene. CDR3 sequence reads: CASSEQDRGRNEQFF. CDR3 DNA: TGTGCCAGCAGTGAACAGGACAGGGGGCGCAATGAGCAGTTCTTC.

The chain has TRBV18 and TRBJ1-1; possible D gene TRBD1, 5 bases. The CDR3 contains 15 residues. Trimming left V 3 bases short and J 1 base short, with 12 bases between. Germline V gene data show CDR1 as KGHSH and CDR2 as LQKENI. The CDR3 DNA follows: TGTGCCAGCTCACCTCTGGGGCAGCAGAACACTGAAGCTTTCTTT. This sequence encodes CASSPLGQQNTEAFF.

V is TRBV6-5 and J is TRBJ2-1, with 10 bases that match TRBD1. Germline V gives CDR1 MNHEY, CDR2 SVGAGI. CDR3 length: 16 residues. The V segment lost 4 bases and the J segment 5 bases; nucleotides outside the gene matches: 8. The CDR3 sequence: CASSSKGQGKNNEQFF. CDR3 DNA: TGTGCCAGCAGTTCGAAGGGACAGGGGAAAAACAATGAGCAGTTCTTC.

CDR3 bases: TGTGCCAGCAGCTTAGCTGCCTGGGGGCAATACAATGAGCAGTTCTTC. Amino acid sequence: CASSLAAWGQYNEQFF. The genes are TRBV11-2 and TRBJ2-1, with D perhaps TRBD1 (6 bases). In germline, CDR1 is SGHAT, CDR2 FQNNGV. The CDR3 contains 16 residues. Trimming took off 1 base at V and 4 bases at J, with 14 bases between the two ends.

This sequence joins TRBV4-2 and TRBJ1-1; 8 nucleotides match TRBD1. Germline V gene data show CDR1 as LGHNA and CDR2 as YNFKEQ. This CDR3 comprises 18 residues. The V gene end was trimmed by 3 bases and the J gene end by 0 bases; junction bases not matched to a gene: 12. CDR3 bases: TGTGCCAGCAGCCAGCGACAGGGGTCGAGGGTAATGAACACTGAAGCTTTCTTT. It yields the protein CASSQRQGSRVMNTEAFF.